The count of the clone carrying this T cell receptor beta chain is one. No antigen is known for it. This sample is part of a study of long-term antiretroviral therapy in people with HIV. About the study: Earliest sampling preceded the 2015 immediate-ART recommendation by about a decade. Study results and caveats: Repertoires from HIV showed CDR3 length ranges narrower than those of controls.

The assay, immunoSEQ v3.0, was run at survey level. Each sample aimed for roughly 40,000-50,000 sequenced T-cell genomes. Assay: immunoSEQ multiplex PCR; the TCRdb copy retains only in-frame clones and omits some. Among about 30,000 clones listed, about 85% were seen once. CDR1 is SGDLS, CDR2 YYNGEE, per germline. The J segment lost 9 bases and the V segment lost 4 bases, leaving 16 bases of the junction unmatched. The CDR3 loop spans 16 amino acids. The sequencing here drew on unsorted PBMCs, taken 3 years after starting antiretroviral therapy. The V gene is TRBV9, the J gene TRBJ2-1, with 7 positions matching TRBD2. This TCR was sampled from a man aged 35 to 55 with HIV. The CDR3 region has the DNA TGTGCCAGCAGCCCCCCCTGGGCGGGGGACTTCAGTGAGCAGTTCTTC. Translating it yields CASSPPWAGDFSEQFF.